This T cell receptor beta chain was profiled in a study of response to subunit inactivated influenza vaccine. Whole-study findings and limits: Each seasonal flu vaccination may recruit only limited new T cells, authors suggested.

This clonotype has more than one count but fewer than ten. Its specificity is not known. One entry per CDR3 protein results from TCRdb running MiXCR on the RT-PCR reads. The data show roughly 540,000 distinct CDR3 sequences, 20% to 25% seen once. Per germline, CDR1 MDHEN and CDR2 SYDVKM. V gave up 6 bases and J gave up 4 bases, with 13 bases separating them. The CDR3 consists of 14 residues. A further study also used this sample, focusing on T cells expressing NK-cell markers. That report adds: The authors generated TCR beta cDNA through 5'RACE template switching with UMIs. One of the eight sequenced donors was seronegative, whereas the other seven were HCMV-seropositive. Several experiments employed an anti-gamma-delta TCR antibody to confine sorting to alpha-beta TCR T cells. In 5 to 7 donors, dominant CD3+CD56+NKG2C+ clones formed roughly 1.0-7.5% of CD8+ cells.

Sequences were derived from CD4+ T cells sorted from PBMCs, sampled less than 13 days after vaccination. The receptor was derived from a man aged 50 to 60 who received an inactivated influenza vaccine. The chain combines TRBV28 with TRBJ2-1, with D hard to call. The CDR3 DNA reads as TGTGCCAGCAGACGGCTAGACCTATACAATGAGCAGTTCTTC. Translating gives CASRRLDLYNEQFF.